Each of the 17 T cell receptor beta chains below was sequenced from the same sample in a study of cytomegalovirus exposure and HLA in healthy donors. Generated by immunoSEQ multiplex PCR, the TCRdb table keeps only in-frame clones and is missing some. The sample lists nearly 80,000 clones, 93% occurring once. Material for sequencing was PBMCs. These receptors originate from a woman between 25 and 40 years old in good health and CMV-seronegative.

The V gene is TRBV6-5, the J gene TRBJ1-3; D might be TRBD1 (5 bases). The V gene lost 0 bases and the J gene lost 6 bases, with 6 bases spanning the gap. Germline V CDR1 and CDR2: MNHEY, SVGAGI. CDR3 length: 13 residues. DNA of the CDR3: TGTGCCAGCAGTTACTCCAGGGAAAACACCATATATTTT. Translation gives CASSYSRENTIYF.

In this sample, this clone turned up once. This chain joins TRBV9 and TRBJ2-6, with D maybe TRBD2 (6 bases). Germline V gives CDR1 SGDLS, CDR2 YYNGEE. With 0 bases removed from V and 0 bases from J, the gap between germline ends came to 16 bases. The length of the CDR3 is 19 residues. The CDR3: CASSVAVRGGGSGANVLTF. DNA for the CDR3: TGTGCCAGCAGCGTAGCGGTACGGGGAGGCGGCTCTGGGGCCAACGTCCTGACTTTC.

The chain recombines TRBV5-4 with TRBJ2-7; the match to TRBD2 covers 8 bases. Germline loops: CDR1 SGHNT, CDR2 YYREEE (reference sequence). Germline trimming cut 0 bases from V and 3 bases from J; bases unmatched to any gene: 5. The CDR3 is 15 residues long. The CDR3 region has the DNA TGTGCCAGCAGCTTGGGTGGTAGCGGGAACTACGAGCAGTACTTC. This encodes CASSLGGSGNYEQYF.

This chain joins TRBV5-8 and TRBJ2-5; 11 bases line up with TRBD2. The CDR3 totals 15 residues. The germline V gene has CDR1 SGHTS and CDR2 YDEGEE. V gave up 0 bases and J gave up 5 bases; unmatched junction bases: 3. This CDR3 reads CASSLVPSGRETQYF. As DNA, the CDR3 is TGTGCCAGCAGCTTGGTCCCTAGCGGGAGGGAGACCCAGTACTTC.

This chain links TRBV28 with TRBJ2-7; 9 nucleotides match TRBD1. Germline V gene data show CDR1 as MDHEN and CDR2 as SYDVKM. V dropped 2 bases and J dropped 0; count of bases not matched to a gene: 14. This CDR3 comprises 19 residues. CDR3 coding DNA: TGTGCCAGCAGTTTACAGGACAGGGGTCCATATTCCTCCTCCTACGAGCAGTACTTC. The encoded protein is CASSLQDRGPYSSSYEQYF.

The chain uses TRBV19 and TRBJ2-1; TRBD2 matches at 8 bases. This CDR3 has 17 residues. J gave up 3 bases and V 2 bases, and 9 bases lay outside the gene matches. Germline loops: CDR1 LNHDA, CDR2 SQIVND (reference sequence). The CDR3 DNA reads as TGTGCCAGTAGTATACCTTTAGGCGGGGGGATCTACAATGAGCAGTTCTTC. This gives the protein CASSIPLGGGIYNEQFF. Combining the CDR3 with reference TRBV19 and TRBJ2-1 gives the whole variable domain DGGITQSPKYLFRKEGQNVTLSCEQNLNHDAMYWYRQDPGQGLRLIYYSQIVNDFQKGDIAEGYSVSREKKESFPLTVTSAQKNPTAFYLCASSIPLGGGIYNEQFFGPGTRLTVL.

This rearrangement joins TRBV27 to TRBJ1-2; D is perhaps TRBD1 (5 bases). The CDR3 has 18 amino acids. V lost 5 bases to trimming and J lost 4 bases, with 26 bases between them. Germline V CDR1 and CDR2: MNHEY, SMNVEV (reference sequence). CDR3 in DNA: TGTGCCAGCAGTCAGACAACTGGGAGGGGCCGAGGCTTCTATGGCTACACCTTC. It yields the protein CASSQTTGRGRGFYGYTF.

This chain joins TRBV7-8 and TRBJ2-7; TRBD2 matches 12 bases. The CDR3 extends over 16 amino acids. Germline V gene lookup returns CDR1 SGHVS and CDR2 FQNEAQ. The V gene end was trimmed by 2 bases and the J gene end by 2 bases; junction bases not matched to a gene: 4. The CDR3 coding sequence is TGTGCCAGCAGCTTATACCGGACTAGCGGGACCTACGAGCAGTACTTC. Amino acids: CASSLYRTSGTYEQYF.

The chain links TRBV18 to TRBJ1-3; D might be TRBD1 (6 bases). Germline V gives CDR1 KGHSH, CDR2 LQKENI. CDR3 length equals 15 residues. V was cut by 2 bases and J by 0 bases, with 8 bases left in between. CDR3 loop: CASSPGQHSGNTIYF. In DNA form, the CDR3 reads TGTGCCAGCTCACCAGGACAGCACTCTGGAAACACCATATATTTT. Using reference TRBV18 and TRBJ1-3 for the parts outside the CDR3, the full variable domain is NAGVMQNPRHLVRRRGQEARLRCSPMKGHSHVYWYRQLPEEGLKFMVYLQKENIIDESGMPKERFSAEFPKEGPSILRIQQVVRGDSAAYFCASSPGQHSGNTIYFGEGSWLTVV.

V gene TRBV7-3 combines with J gene TRBJ1-2; TRBD1 is a possible D gene (6 bases). V was trimmed by 4 bases and J by 5 bases, leaving 17 bases between them. The CDR3 contains 15 residues. The germline gives CDR1 SGHTA, CDR2 FQGTGA. The CDR3 here is CASSSDNTGKYGYTF. CDR3 bases: TGTGCCAGCAGCTCGGACAACACAGGGAAATATGGCTACACCTTC.

The chain uses TRBV29-1 and TRBJ1-5; a weak D match, TRBD1 (5 bases). Germline V gives CDR1 SQVTM, CDR2 ANQGSEA. The CDR3 contains 12 residues. The V and J ends lost 3 bases and 9 bases respectively, with 12 bases between them. This CDR3 reads CSVEVGTGPQHF. DNA of the CDR3: TGCAGCGTTGAGGTCGGTACAGGGCCCCAGCATTTT.

The chain combines TRBV2 with TRBJ1-1; TRBD1 matches 7 bases. J was trimmed by 7 bases and V by 5 bases; bases with no gene match: 13. The CDR3 sequence is 15 residues long. Germline V gene lookup returns CDR1 SNHLY and CDR2 FYNNEI. In DNA form, the CDR3 reads TGTGCCAGCAGTAGGGACAGTCCGCGTCTTTTTGAAGCTTTCTTT. Residues: CASSRDSPRLFEAFF.

This chain joins TRBV27 and TRBJ2-7; TRBD1 matches at 7 bases. The germline gives CDR1 MNHEY, CDR2 SMNVEV (reference sequence). The trim removed 0 bases at V and 5 bases at J, leaving 4 bases unmatched. The CDR3 consists of 14 residues. The CDR3 loop is CASSLSGQRNEQYF. As DNA, the CDR3 is TGTGCCAGCAGTTTATCGGGACAGCGGAACGAGCAGTACTTC.

The chain employs TRBV19 and TRBJ1-5; the match to TRBD1 covers 12 bases. CDR1 and CDR2 from the germline V gene are LNHDA and SQIVND (reference sequence). The CDR3 sequence is 16 residues long. The trim removed 5 bases at V and 6 bases at J, leaving 8 bases unmatched. This chain's CDR3 is CASSFGTGGPGQPQHF. DNA of the CDR3: TGTGCCAGTAGTTTCGGGACAGGGGGCCCCGGTCAGCCCCAGCATTTT.

CDR3 sequence: CASSRDRGEKLFF. The CDR3 DNA reads as TGTGCCAGCAGCCGGGACAGAGGGGAAAAACTGTTTTTT. This chain joins TRBV5-6 and TRBJ1-4; 7 positions match TRBD1. V trimming: 4 bases; J trimming: 8 bases; junction bases outside the gene matches: 5. This CDR3 comprises 13 residues. CDR1 and CDR2 (germline): SGHDT, YYEEEE.

The chain recombines TRBV27 with TRBJ1-6, with 9 nucleotides matching TRBD1. The J segment lost 10 bases and the V segment lost 4 bases, leaving 2 bases of the junction unmatched. The CDR3 is made up of 13 amino acids. Germline V gene data show CDR1 as MNHEY and CDR2 as SMNVEV (reference sequence). CDR3 DNA sequence: TGTGCCAGCAGTTGGGACAGGGTATCACCCCTCCACTTT. As protein: CASSWDRVSPLHF.

The CDR3 DNA reads as TGTGCCAGCAGCCCGGGGACTAGCGGGAGTTCCTACGAGCAGTACTTC. It translates to CASSPGTSGSSYEQYF. This rearrangement joins TRBV5-4 to TRBJ2-7; 14 bases agree with TRBD2. Germline V gives CDR1 SGHNT, CDR2 YYREEE (reference sequence). The CDR3 is 16 amino acids. Trimming at V came to 4 bases and at J to 1 base, leaving 4 bases not matched to a gene.